The 5 T cell receptor beta chains below come from one sample, sequenced in a study of blood T cell repertoires in COVID-19. TCRdb's copy holds only in-frame clones and misses some; the assay was immunoSEQ multiplex PCR. The sample holds roughly 300,000 clones; around nine tenths are singletons and the top ten take over 1.5%. Input material: peripheral blood. The receptors were sampled from a woman in her thirties with COVID-19, enrolled during active disease.

The rearrangement uses TRBV19 and TRBJ1-5; 10 nucleotides agree with TRBD1. J gave up 3 bases and V 6 bases, and 5 bases lay outside the gene matches. CDR1 is LNHDA, CDR2 SQIVND, per germline (reference sequence). The CDR3 consists of 15 residues. CDR3 residues: CASRLGQGDNQPQHF. In DNA form, the CDR3 reads TGTGCCAGTAGGCTTGGACAGGGGGACAATCAGCCCCAGCATTTT.

This clone was found a few times. V gene TRBV7-9 combines with J gene TRBJ2-7, with 8 bases fitting TRBD2. The CDR3 runs to 16 residues. After removal of 1 base from V and 5 bases from J, the junction contained 10 bases not matched to a gene. Germline assignment: CDR1 SEHNR and CDR2 FQNEAQ (reference sequence). CDR3 region: CASSLGTQRGTHEQYV. The CDR3 DNA sequence: TGTGCCAGCAGCTTAGGTACCCAGCGGGGGACTCACGAGCAGTACGTC.

CDR3: CASRTPGQGAGEQYF. The CDR3 region has the DNA TGTGCCAGCAGAACTCCGGGACAGGGGGCGGGCGAGCAGTACTTC. V gene TRBV5-8 combines with J gene TRBJ2-7; 12 bases map to TRBD1. The CDR3 sequence is 15 residues long. From germline, CDR1 is SGHTS and CDR2 YDEGEE. Losses at the gene ends were 5 bases for V and 6 bases for J; bases not matched to a gene: 9.

J is TRBJ2-5 and V is TRBV5-6; D not certain. Trimming removed 0 bases at V and 3 bases at J, with 9 bases between. The CDR3 is made up of 14 amino acids. Germline loops: CDR1 SGHDT, CDR2 YYEEEE. CDR3 DNA sequence: TGTGCCAGCAGCTTGGAACACACCGAAGAGACCCAGTACTTC. The encoded protein is CASSLEHTEETQYF.

The genes are TRBV10-2 and TRBJ1-3; D is ambiguous. The CDR3 runs 16 residues. The germline V and J ends were trimmed by 3 bases and 7 bases, with 19 bases remaining between them. From germline, CDR1 is WSHSY and CDR2 SAAADI. This CDR3 reads CASSDNGGPTRNTIYF. The CDR3 DNA sequence: TGCGCCAGCAGTGACAACGGCGGGCCAACACGCAACACCATATATTTT.